This T cell receptor (beta chain) was observed in a study of T cell responses to AZD1222 COVID-19 vaccine. Only in-frame clones appear in the TCRdb table, and some are missing; sequencing was by immunoSEQ multiplex PCR. Here the sample spans 70,000 to 95,000 clones, around nine tenths being singletons. The sample here was peripheral blood, taken on day 0 of MenACWY control vaccination. The TCR was taken from an adult in good health.

CDR3 sequence reads: CASSPSNTGELFF. DNA for the CDR3: TGCGCCAGCAGCCCCTCGAACACCGGGGAGCTGTTTTTT. The gene calls are TRBV4-1 and TRBJ2-2; D unclear. The V gene lost 4 bases and the J gene lost 0 bases, with 3 bases spanning the gap. Looked up from germline, CDR1 is MGHRA and CDR2 is YSYEKL. The CDR3 sequence is 13 residues long.